A single sample gave rise to the 9 T cell receptor beta chains below, sequenced in a study of blood T cell repertoires in COVID-19. The data were produced by immunoSEQ multiplex PCR, yet TCRdb's version contains in-frame clones alone and is incomplete. The table shows over 30,000 clones, with less than 90% occurring only once. The sample comprised peripheral blood. These receptors were taken from a woman between 55 and 75 years old with active COVID-19.

The rearrangement links TRBV29-1 to TRBJ2-3, with D possibly being TRBD2 (5 bases). The CDR3 is made up of 13 amino acids. V lost 5 bases and J lost 6, with 15 bases in between. In germline, CDR1 is SQVTM, CDR2 ANQGSEA. The CDR3 is CSVISGSWDTQYF. The CDR3 nucleotides are TGCAGCGTTATAAGCGGTTCTTGGGATACGCAGTATTTT.

The V call is TRBV28, the J call TRBJ1-5; D unclear. Germline V lookup: CDR1 MDHEN, CDR2 SYDVKM. The CDR3 contains 13 residues. Trimming took 7 bases from V and 5 from J, leaving 12 bases between them. The chain's CDR3 is CASTDPRDQPQHF. CDR3 DNA sequence: TGTGCCAGCACGGACCCGAGGGATCAGCCCCAGCATTTT.

This clone was seen a few times. The gene calls are TRBV5-8 and TRBJ2-1; tentatively, D is TRBD2 (6 bases). Germline values: CDR1 SGHTS, CDR2 YDEGEE. This CDR3 comprises 14 residues. The V and J ends lost 4 bases and 5 bases respectively, with 13 bases between them. The chain's CDR3 is CASSLLANHNEQFF. DNA for the CDR3: TGTGCCAGCAGCCTCCTAGCGAACCACAATGAGCAGTTCTTC.

The chain recombines TRBV5-1 with TRBJ2-1; D is possibly TRBD1 (5 bases). The CDR3 is 13 residues long. V gave up 1 base and J gave up 9 bases, with 11 bases separating them. The germline V gene has CDR1 SGHRS and CDR2 YFSETQ. Here the CDR3 reads CASSLRGSGEQFF. As DNA, the CDR3 is TGCGCCAGCAGCTTGAGGGGATCGGGTGAGCAGTTCTTC.

V usage is TRBV5-1 and J usage is TRBJ2-1; TRBD1 matches at 8 bases. Looked up from germline, CDR1 is SGHRS and CDR2 is YFSETQ. With 5 bases clipped from V and 10 bases from J, the junction kept 5 bases outside the gene matches. This CDR3 is built from 12 residues. The CDR3 DNA is TGCGCCAGCAGGGCAGGGGGCGTCGAGCAGTTCTTC. Translation gives CASRAGGVEQFF.

This clone showed up just once. The J gene is TRBJ2-3, the V gene TRBV4-1; a possible D gene is TRBD2 (6 bases). CDR3 length: 16 residues. Deletions cut 1 base from V and 2 bases from J, with 13 bases between. Germline values: CDR1 MGHRA, CDR2 YSYEKL. In DNA, the CDR3 is TGCGCCAGCAGCCAAGGGAGGGCGGGGCCCACAGATACGCAGTATTTT. It codes for CASSQGRAGPTDTQYF.

The chain has TRBV3-1 (or the pseudogene TRBV3-2) and TRBJ2-3; TRBD2 aligns across 8 bases. This CDR3 is 16 amino acids long. After removal of 4 bases from V and 5 bases from J, the junction contained 11 bases not matched to a gene. CDR1 and CDR2 (germline): LGHDT, YNNKEL (reference sequence). CDR3 in amino acids: CASSLRTGGRRDTQYF. The CDR3 DNA sequence: TGTGCCAGCAGCCTGCGGACGGGGGGGCGGAGAGATACGCAGTATTTT.

V gene TRBV7-2 combines with J gene TRBJ2-1, with 9 bases that match TRBD2. Germline CDR1 SGHTA, CDR2 FQGNSA. The CDR3 covers 15 residues. J gave up 6 bases and V 4 bases, and 7 bases lay outside the gene matches. DNA of the CDR3: TGTGCCAGCAGCTATAGCGGGAGAGGGGGCAATGAGCAGTTCTTC. Its translation is CASSYSGRGGNEQFF.

The V call is TRBV27, the J call TRBJ2-7; 7 bases match TRBD1. Germline trimming cut 3 bases from V and 4 bases from J; bases unmatched to any gene: 3. The CDR3 sequence is 13 residues long. CDR1 is MNHEY, CDR2 SMNVEV, per germline (reference sequence). The CDR3 coding sequence is TGTGCCAGCAGTTTGGCACAGGGGTACGAGCAGTACTTC. Translated: CASSLAQGYEQYF.